This T cell receptor beta chain was observed in a study of beta chain features in type 1 diabetes. Study-wide findings and caveats: Sampled from patients, naive, central memory and Treg TCRB repertoires appeared more similar than those sampled from healthy donors.

Donors underwent one heparinised blood draw, about 110 mL on average. With regard to this clone: Its antigen is unknown.

Sequencing targeted expressed TCRB transcripts, as all isolated RNA had been reverse transcribed. Clones were read by immunoSEQ multiplex PCR, and TCRdb kept only the in-frame ones, dropping some. This table holds some 330,000 clones, 11% found once. Sequenced material: naive CD4+ T cells from blood. This clonotype was sampled from a woman in her thirties in good health.

CDR3 residues: CASTSWGRISNEQYF. The CDR3 region has the DNA TGTGCCAGCACCTCATGGGGGCGAATTTCGAACGAGCAGTACTTC. The V and J genes are TRBV5-6 and TRBJ2-7; TRBD1 might be the D (6 bases). This CDR3 has 15 residues. Trimming shortened V by 6 bases and J by 5 bases, and 21 bases separated the two germline ends. Germline values: CDR1 SGHDT, CDR2 YYEEEE.